The present entry profiles one TCR beta chain with its context. Its antigen remains unidentified. The assay was immunoSEQ multiplex PCR, and TCRdb's table has in-frame clones only and misses some. The sample has tens of thousands of clones, less than 85% seen once; the top ten hold 6.5% to 8%. These data come from a study of OX40 agonist ivuxolimab in advanced cancers. Study outcomes and limitations: Researchers did not establish what antigens the expanded peripheral T cells target.

The CDR3 is 16 residues long. The V segment lost 3 bases and the J segment 2 bases; nucleotides outside the gene matches: 3. CDR1 and CDR2 from the germline V gene are LNHNV and YYDKDF (reference sequence). V and J are TRBV15 and TRBJ2-6; 8 bases line up with TRBD1. This sequence was found in an adult with an advanced solid tumor such as melanoma, head and neck, liver or kidney cancer. This sample comprised CD4+ or CD8+ T cells sorted from blood, obtained in a trial of the OX40 agonist ivuxolimab. The CDR3 region is CATSRWDRTGANVLTF. In nucleotides, the CDR3 is TGTGCCACCAGCAGGTGGGACAGGACTGGGGCCAACGTCCTGACTTTC.